This T cell receptor (beta chain) was recorded in a study of Graves' ophthalmopathy and Graves' hyperthyroidism. The study's findings and limits: At roughly 67% sensitivity and approximately 74% specificity, the model predicted progression of the ophthalmopathy. Ophthalmopathy was separated from stable hyperthyroidism by a 13-signature model with around 89% sensitivity and roughly 81% specificity.

As the template, RNA transcripts were used to amplify TCR beta CDR3 regions. First-round RT-PCR employed HTBI primers, with a second-round multiplex PCR after it. MiXCR, applied by TCRdb to the multiplex PCR reads, yields one record per CDR3 protein. This table holds approximately 160,000 distinct CDR3 sequences, 35% to 45% found once. This clonotype was recorded at least ten times. Its antigen remains unidentified. The receptor was derived from a man aged 25 to 40 with Graves' ophthalmopathy. The specimen sequenced was peripheral blood.

CDR3: CASSYDGQHYEQYF. Here the CDR3 DNA reads TGTGCCAGCAGCTACGACGGACAGCACTACGAGCAGTACTTC. The genes are TRBV6-5 and TRBJ2-7, with D perhaps matching TRBD1 (6 bases). Trimming took 6 bases from V and 3 from J, leaving 15 bases between them. This CDR3 has 14 residues. CDR1 and CDR2 from the germline V gene are MNHEY and SVGAGI.